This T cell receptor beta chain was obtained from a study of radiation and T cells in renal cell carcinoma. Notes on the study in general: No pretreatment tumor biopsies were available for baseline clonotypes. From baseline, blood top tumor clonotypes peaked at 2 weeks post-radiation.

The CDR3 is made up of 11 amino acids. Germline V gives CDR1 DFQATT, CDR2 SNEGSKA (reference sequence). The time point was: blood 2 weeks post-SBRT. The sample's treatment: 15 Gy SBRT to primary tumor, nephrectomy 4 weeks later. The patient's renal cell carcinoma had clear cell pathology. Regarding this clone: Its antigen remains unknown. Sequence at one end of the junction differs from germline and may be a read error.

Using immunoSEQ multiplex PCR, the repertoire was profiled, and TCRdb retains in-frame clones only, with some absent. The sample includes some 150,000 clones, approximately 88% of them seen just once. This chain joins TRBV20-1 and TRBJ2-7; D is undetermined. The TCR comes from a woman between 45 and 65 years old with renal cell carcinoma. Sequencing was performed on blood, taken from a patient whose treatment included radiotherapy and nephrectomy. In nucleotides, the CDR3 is TGCAGTGGGGCAGGCTCCAACGAGCAGTACTTC. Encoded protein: CSGAGSNEQYF.